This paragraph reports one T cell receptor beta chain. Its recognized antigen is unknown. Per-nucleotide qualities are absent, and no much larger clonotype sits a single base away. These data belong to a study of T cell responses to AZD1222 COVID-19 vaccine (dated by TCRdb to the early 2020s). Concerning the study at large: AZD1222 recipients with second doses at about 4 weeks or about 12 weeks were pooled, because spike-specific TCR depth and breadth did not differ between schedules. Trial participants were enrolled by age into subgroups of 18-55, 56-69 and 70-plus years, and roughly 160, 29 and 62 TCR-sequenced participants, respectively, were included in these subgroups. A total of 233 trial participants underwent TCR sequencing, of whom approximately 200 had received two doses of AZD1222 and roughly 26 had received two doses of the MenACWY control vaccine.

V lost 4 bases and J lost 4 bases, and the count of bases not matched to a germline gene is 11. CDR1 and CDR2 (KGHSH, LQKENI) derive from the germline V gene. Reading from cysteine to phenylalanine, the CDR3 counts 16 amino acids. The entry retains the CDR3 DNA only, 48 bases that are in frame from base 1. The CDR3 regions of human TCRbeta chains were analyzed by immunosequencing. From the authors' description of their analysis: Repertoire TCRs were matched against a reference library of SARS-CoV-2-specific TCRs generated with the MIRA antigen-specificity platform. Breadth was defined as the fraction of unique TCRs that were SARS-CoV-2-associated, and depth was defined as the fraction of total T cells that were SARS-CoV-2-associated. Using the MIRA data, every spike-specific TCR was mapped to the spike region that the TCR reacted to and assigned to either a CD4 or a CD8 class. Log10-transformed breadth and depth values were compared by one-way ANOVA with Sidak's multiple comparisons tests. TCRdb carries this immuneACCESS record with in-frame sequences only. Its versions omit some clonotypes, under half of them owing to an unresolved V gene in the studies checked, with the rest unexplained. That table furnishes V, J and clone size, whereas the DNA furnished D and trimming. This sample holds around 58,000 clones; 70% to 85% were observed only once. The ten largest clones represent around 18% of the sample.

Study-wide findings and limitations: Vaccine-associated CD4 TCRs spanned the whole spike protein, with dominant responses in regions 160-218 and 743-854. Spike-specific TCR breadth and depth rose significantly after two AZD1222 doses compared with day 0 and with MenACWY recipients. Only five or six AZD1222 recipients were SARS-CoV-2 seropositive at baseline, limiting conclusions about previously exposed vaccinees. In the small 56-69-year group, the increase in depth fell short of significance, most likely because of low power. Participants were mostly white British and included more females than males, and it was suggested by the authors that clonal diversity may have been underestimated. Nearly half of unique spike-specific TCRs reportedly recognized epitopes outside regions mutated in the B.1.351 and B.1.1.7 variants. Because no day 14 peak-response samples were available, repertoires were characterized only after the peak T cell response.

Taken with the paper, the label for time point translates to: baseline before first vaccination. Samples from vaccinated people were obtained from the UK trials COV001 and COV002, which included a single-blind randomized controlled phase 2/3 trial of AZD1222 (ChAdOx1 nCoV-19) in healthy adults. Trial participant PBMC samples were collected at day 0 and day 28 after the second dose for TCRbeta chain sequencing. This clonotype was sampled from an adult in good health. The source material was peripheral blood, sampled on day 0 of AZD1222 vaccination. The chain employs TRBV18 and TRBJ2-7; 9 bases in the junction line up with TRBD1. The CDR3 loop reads CASSQPGTGPGYEQYF. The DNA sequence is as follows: TGTGCCAGCTCACAACCCGGGACAGGGCCCGGTTACGAGCAGTACTTC.